The 15 T cell receptor beta chains reported below all come from one sample, sequenced in a study of blood T cell repertoires in COVID-19. Clones were sequenced by immunoSEQ multiplex PCR, and TCRdb holds only the in-frame ones, with some missing. The table shows some 350,000 clones, with about 86% occurring only once. Sequenced: peripheral blood. Source of these receptors: a man aged 25 to 40 with active or convalescent COVID-19.

V and J are TRBV7-2 and TRBJ2-2; TRBD2 matches 7 bases. The CDR3 consists of 16 residues. J gave up 6 bases and V 5 bases, and 12 bases lay outside the gene matches. The germline gives CDR1 SGHTA, CDR2 FQGNSA. In DNA form, the CDR3 reads TGTGCCAGCAGCCGCCTTGGGGCTAGCGGCCCCGGGGAGCTGTTTTTT. Translating it yields CASSRLGASGPGELFF.

The V call is TRBV5-4, the J call TRBJ2-1; unclear D gene. The CDR3 spans 17 residues. CDR1 is SGHNT and CDR2 is YYREEE in the germline V gene (reference sequence). Trimming cost V 0 bases and J 0 bases, with 13 bases left between them. CDR3 sequence (DNA): TGTGCCAGCAGCTTGGAGTATGGGCAAAGCTCCTACAATGAGCAGTTCTTC. It codes for CASSLEYGQSSYNEQFF. The complete variable domain, with remaining parts taken from reference TRBV5-4 and TRBJ2-1, reads ETGVTQSPTHLIKTRGQQVTLRCSSQSGHNTVSWYQQALGQGPQFIFQYYREEENGRGNFPPRFSGLQFPNYSSELNVNALELDDSALYLCASSLEYGQSSYNEQFFGPGTRLTVL.

The chain couples TRBV11-2 to TRBJ2-3; D possibly corresponds to TRBD1 (5 bases). Germline V gene lookup returns CDR1 SGHAT and CDR2 FQNNGV. The V and J ends lost 4 bases and 0 bases respectively, with 8 bases between them. The CDR3 totals 14 residues. CDR3 bases: TGTGCCAGCAGCTGGAGACAGAGCACAGATACGCAGTATTTT. It yields the protein CASSWRQSTDTQYF.

V usage is TRBV28 and J usage is TRBJ2-1; 12 bases fit TRBD2. V trimming: 8 bases; J trimming: 8 bases; junction bases outside the gene matches: 10. Germline V gene data show CDR1 as MDHEN and CDR2 as SYDVKM. There are 15 residues in the CDR3. For the CDR3, the DNA is TGTGCCAGCTCTAGCCTAGCGGGAGGGCCGGATGAGCAGTTCTTC. Protein sequence: CASSSLAGGPDEQFF.

V and J are TRBV13 and TRBJ1-3; possibly TRBD1 for D (5 bases). The V gene's germline CDR1 is PRHDT and CDR2 FYEKMQ (reference sequence). Trimming pared 4 bases from V and 0 bases from J, leaving 7 bases between. This CDR3 comprises 14 residues. CDR3 region: CASSSQGSGNTIYF. The CDR3 DNA sequence: TGTGCCAGCAGCTCCCAGGGCTCTGGAAACACCATATATTTT.

The genes are TRBV5-6 and TRBJ2-1; D is uncertain. CDR1 SGHDT and CDR2 YYEEEE come from the germline V gene. With 7 bases removed from V and 8 bases from J, the gap between germline ends came to 10 bases. The CDR3 has 11 residues. The CDR3, as DNA: TGTGCCAGCCTCCGATTAGATGAGCAGTTCTTC. Its translation is CASLRLDEQFF.

The gene calls are TRBV7-2 and TRBJ1-2; the D gene is possibly TRBD1 (6 bases). V lost 5 bases, J lost 8 bases, and 18 bases lay in between. Per the germline V gene, CDR1 is SGHTA and CDR2 is FQGNSA. The CDR3 sequence is 14 residues long. CDR3 in DNA: TGTGCCAGCAGCCACCCCCGACAGGCCCTAGGCTACACCTTC. Encoded protein: CASSHPRQALGYTF.

The chain combines TRBV4-2 with TRBJ1-2; weak D call: TRBD1 (6 bases). Deletions cut 6 bases from V and 8 bases from J, with 19 bases between. Germline CDR1 and CDR2: LGHNA and YNFKEQ. CDR3 length: 14 amino acids. CDR3 bases: TGTGCCAGCAGACCCCGGGGGGCGAGAAGGGGCTACACCTTC. This sequence encodes CASRPRGARRGYTF.

The V and J genes are TRBV30 and TRBJ1-5; TRBD1 matches at 9 bases. The CDR3 covers 15 residues. The junction had 7 bases not matched to a gene; V was cut back by 5 bases and J by 2 bases. Germline V gene lookup returns CDR1 GTSNPN and CDR2 SVGIG (reference sequence). CDR3 nucleotides: TGTGCCTGGGCCCCCGGGACAGGGCGCAATCAGCCCCAGCATTTT. This encodes CAWAPGTGRNQPQHF.

The chain couples TRBV11-1 to TRBJ2-1; possibly TRBD2 for D (5 bases). V gave up 4 bases and J gave up 2 bases, with 9 bases separating them. The CDR3 covers 14 residues. Per germline, CDR1 SGHAT and CDR2 FQDESV (reference sequence). CDR3 protein: CASSWRGTYNEQFF. CDR3 in DNA: TGTGCCAGCAGCTGGAGAGGGACCTACAATGAGCAGTTCTTC.

In the case of this clone: This CDR3 is also generated by other DNA sequences in the sample. The genes are TRBV5-1 and TRBJ1-1, with unresolved D. Germline values: CDR1 SGHRS, CDR2 YFSETQ. Trimming cost V 4 bases and J 1 base, with 8 bases left between them. CDR3 size: 13 residues. CDR3 DNA sequence: TGCGCCAGCAGCCCGCAAGCGAACACTGAAGCTTTCTTT. Translation gives CASSPQANTEAFF.

This clone was observed once. This chain links TRBV7-9 with TRBJ2-1, with TRBD1 identical over 10 bases. Germline V lookup: CDR1 SEHNR, CDR2 FQNEAQ (reference sequence). After removal of 5 bases from V and 8 bases from J, the junction contained 12 bases not matched to a gene. CDR3 length equals 16 residues. The CDR3 reads CASSAAGTGAWDEQFF. Written as DNA, the CDR3 is TGTGCCAGCAGCGCCGCCGGGACAGGGGCCTGGGATGAGCAGTTCTTC.

The rearrangement links TRBV2 to TRBJ1-3, with TRBD1 identical over 7 bases. The CDR3 runs to 12 residues. The germline V gene encodes CDR1 SNHLY and CDR2 FYNNEI. Unmatched junction bases numbered 5, after V lost 11 bases and J lost 4 bases. CDR3 nucleotides: TGTGCCTGTCGGACAGGCGGAAACACCATATATTTT. Protein sequence: CACRTGGNTIYF.

The gene calls are TRBV30 and TRBJ2-3; TRBD2 aligns across 9 bases. Germline CDR1 and CDR2: GTSNPN and SVGIG (reference sequence). This CDR3 is 13 amino acids long. V gave up 3 bases and J gave up 9 bases; unmatched junction bases: 7. CDR3: CAWSQLAGLTQYF. CDR3 nucleotides: TGTGCCTGGAGCCAACTAGCGGGCTTAACGCAGTATTTT. Full variable domain (missing parts from reference TRBV30 and TRBJ2-3): SQTIHQWPATLVQPVGSPLSLECTVEGTSNPNLYWYRQAAGRGLQLLFYSVGIGQISSEVPQNLSASRPQDRQFILSSKKLLLSDSGFYLCAWSQLAGLTQYFGPGTRLTVL.

This clone was observed once. The rearrangement links TRBV19 to TRBJ1-3; TRBD1 aligns across 8 bases. J gave up 7 bases and V 6 bases, and 8 bases lay outside the gene matches. This CDR3 has 14 residues. Germline CDR1 is LNHDA and CDR2 is SQIVND (reference sequence). CDR3 sequence: CASSTGGVWNTIYF. CDR3 bases: TGTGCCAGTAGCACAGGGGGAGTATGGAACACCATATATTTT.